This T cell receptor (beta chain) came from a study of CD8+ T cells in alopecia areata. Study-wide results and limits: Across lesional scalp, and particularly alopecia totalis/universalis, clonality surpassed that of normal scalp.

Notes on this clone: Its antigen remains unknown.

Trimming cost V 4 bases and J 11 bases; bases outside gene matches: 8. The CDR3 contains 13 residues. The germline V gene encodes CDR1 MGHDK and CDR2 SYGVNS. Extraction and reverse transcription of RNA yielded cDNA as the sequencing template. This table comes from immunoSEQ multiplex PCR, and its TCRdb copy is limited to in-frame clones, with some not included. The table shows fewer than 200,000 clones, with over 50% occurring only once. V is TRBV25-1 and J is TRBJ2-4; 7 bases line up with TRBD1. The clonotype was recovered from a human donor with alopecia areata. Material: CD4+ T cells sorted from blood, obtained at week 0. The CDR3 here is CASSASNRGLQYF. The DNA of the CDR3 is TGTGCCAGCAGTGCCTCAAACAGGGGACTTCAGTACTTC.